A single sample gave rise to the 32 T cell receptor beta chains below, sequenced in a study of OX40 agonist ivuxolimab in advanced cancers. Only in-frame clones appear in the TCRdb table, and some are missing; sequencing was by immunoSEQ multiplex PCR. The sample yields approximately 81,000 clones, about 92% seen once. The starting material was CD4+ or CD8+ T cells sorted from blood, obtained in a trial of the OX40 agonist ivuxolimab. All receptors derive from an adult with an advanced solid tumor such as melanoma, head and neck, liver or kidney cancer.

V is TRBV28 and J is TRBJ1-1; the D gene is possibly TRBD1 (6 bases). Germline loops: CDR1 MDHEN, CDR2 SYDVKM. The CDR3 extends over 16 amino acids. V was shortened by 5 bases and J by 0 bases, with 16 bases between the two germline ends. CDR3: CASSPIGGGMNTEAFF. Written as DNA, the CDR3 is TGTGCCAGCAGTCCAATAGGGGGGGGTATGAACACTGAAGCTTTCTTT.

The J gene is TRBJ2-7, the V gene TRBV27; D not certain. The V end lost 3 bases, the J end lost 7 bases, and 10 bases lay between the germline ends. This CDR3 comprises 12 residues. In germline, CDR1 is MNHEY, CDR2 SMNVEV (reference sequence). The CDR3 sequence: CASSLPRREQYF. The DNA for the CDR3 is TGTGCCAGCAGTTTGCCACGTCGGGAGCAGTACTTC.

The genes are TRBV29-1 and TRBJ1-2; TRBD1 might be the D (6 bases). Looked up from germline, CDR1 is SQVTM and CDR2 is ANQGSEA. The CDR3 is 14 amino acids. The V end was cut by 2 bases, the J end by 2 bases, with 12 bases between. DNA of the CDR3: TGCAGCGTTGAACCCCAAGGGGGGAACTATGGCTACACCTTC. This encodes CSVEPQGGNYGYTF.

CDR3 region: CASSLVGPWTGNTIYF. CDR3 nucleotide sequence: TGCGCCAGCAGCTTGGTAGGGCCTTGGACTGGAAACACCATATATTTT. The chain combines TRBV5-1 with TRBJ1-3; D is ambiguous. This CDR3 spans 16 amino acids. The V gene lost 0 bases and the J gene lost 2 bases, with 12 bases spanning the gap. Germline V gene lookup returns CDR1 SGHRS and CDR2 YFSETQ.

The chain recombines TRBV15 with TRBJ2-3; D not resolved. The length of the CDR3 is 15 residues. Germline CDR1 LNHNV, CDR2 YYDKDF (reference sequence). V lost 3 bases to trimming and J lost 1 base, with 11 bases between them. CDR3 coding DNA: TGTGCCACCAGCAGGTGGACGGAACGCACAGATACGCAGTATTTT. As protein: CATSRWTERTDTQYF.

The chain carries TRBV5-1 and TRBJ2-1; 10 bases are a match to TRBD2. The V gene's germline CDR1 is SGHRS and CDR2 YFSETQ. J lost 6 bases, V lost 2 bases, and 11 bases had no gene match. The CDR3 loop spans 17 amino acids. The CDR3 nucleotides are TGCGCCAGCAGCTTCAATTGGGAAGCGGGGGGGCTCAATGAGCAGTTCTTC. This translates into CASSFNWEAGGLNEQFF. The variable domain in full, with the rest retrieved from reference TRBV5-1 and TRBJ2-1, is KAGVTQTPRYLIKTRGQQVTLSCSPISGHRSVSWYQQTPGQGLQFLFEYFSETQRNKGNFPGRFSGRQFSNSRSEMNVSTLELGDSALYLCASSFNWEAGGLNEQFFGPGTRLTVL.

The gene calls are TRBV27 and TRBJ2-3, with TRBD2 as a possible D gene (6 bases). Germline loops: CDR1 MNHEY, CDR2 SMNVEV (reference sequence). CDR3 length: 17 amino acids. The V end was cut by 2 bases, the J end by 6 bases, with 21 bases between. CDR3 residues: CASSLEPDYKGSDTQYF. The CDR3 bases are TGTGCCAGCAGTTTAGAGCCGGACTATAAGGGTTCGGATACGCAGTATTTT.

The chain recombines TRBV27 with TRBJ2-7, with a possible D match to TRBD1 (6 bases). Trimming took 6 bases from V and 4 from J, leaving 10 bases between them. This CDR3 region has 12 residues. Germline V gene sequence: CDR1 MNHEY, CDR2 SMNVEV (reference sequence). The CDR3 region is CASSQDRYEQYF. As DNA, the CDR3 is TGTGCCAGCAGCCAGGACAGATACGAGCAGTACTTC.

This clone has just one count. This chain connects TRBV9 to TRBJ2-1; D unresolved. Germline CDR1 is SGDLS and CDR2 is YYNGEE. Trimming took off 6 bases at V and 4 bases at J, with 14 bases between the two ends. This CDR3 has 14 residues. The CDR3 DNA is TGTGCCAGCAATCCCGAACCTTTTTACAATGAGCAGTTCTTC. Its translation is CASNPEPFYNEQFF.

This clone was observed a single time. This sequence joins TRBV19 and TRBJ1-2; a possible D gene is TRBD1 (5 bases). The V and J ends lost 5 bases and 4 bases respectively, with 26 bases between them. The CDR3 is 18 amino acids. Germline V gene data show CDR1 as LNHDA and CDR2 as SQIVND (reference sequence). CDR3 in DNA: TGTGCCAGTAGTCCATCTGGGGCACCGGATGCGGGCACCTATGGCTACACCTTC. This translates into CASSPSGAPDAGTYGYTF.

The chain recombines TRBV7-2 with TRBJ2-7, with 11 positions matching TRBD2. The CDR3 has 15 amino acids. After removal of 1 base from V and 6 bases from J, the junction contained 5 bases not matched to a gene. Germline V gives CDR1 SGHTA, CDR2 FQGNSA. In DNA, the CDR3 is TGTGCCAGCAGCTTAGTTAGCGGGAGGGCCGCCGAGCAGTACTTC. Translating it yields CASSLVSGRAAEQYF.

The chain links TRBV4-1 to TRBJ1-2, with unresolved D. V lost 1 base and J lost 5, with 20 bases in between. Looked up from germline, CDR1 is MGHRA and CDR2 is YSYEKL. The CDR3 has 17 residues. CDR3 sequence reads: CASSQVGRADLKYGYTF. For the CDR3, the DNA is TGCGCCAGCAGCCAAGTGGGTAGGGCCGACTTAAAGTATGGCTACACCTTC.

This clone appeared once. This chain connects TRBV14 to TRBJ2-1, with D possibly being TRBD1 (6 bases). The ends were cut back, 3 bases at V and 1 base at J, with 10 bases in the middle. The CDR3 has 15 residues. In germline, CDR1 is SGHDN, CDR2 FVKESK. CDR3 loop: CASSQLGQSYNEQFF. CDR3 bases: TGTGCCAGCAGCCAGTTGGGACAATCCTACAATGAGCAGTTCTTC.

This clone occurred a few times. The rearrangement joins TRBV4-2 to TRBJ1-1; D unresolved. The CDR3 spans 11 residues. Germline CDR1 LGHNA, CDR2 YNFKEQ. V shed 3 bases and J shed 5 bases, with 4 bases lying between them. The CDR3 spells CASSQGTEAFF. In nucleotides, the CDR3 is TGTGCCAGCAGCCAGGGGACTGAAGCTTTCTTT.

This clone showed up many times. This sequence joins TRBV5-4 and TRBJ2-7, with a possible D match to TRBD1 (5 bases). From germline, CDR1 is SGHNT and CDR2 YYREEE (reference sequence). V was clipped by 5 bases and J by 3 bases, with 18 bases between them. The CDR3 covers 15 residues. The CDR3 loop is CASSIWGPGYYEQYF. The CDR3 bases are TGTGCCAGCAGTATTTGGGGCCCGGGTTACTACGAGCAGTACTTC. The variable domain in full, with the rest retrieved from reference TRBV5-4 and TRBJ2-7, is ETGVTQSPTHLIKTRGQQVTLRCSSQSGHNTVSWYQQALGQGPQFIFQYYREEENGRGNFPPRFSGLQFPNYSSELNVNALELDDSALYLCASSIWGPGYYEQYFGPGTRLTVT.

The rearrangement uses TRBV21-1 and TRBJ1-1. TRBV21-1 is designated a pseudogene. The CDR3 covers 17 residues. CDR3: CASSKEFYLGGNTEAFF. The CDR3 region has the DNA TGTGCCAGCAGCAAAGAATTCTATTTAGGAGGGAACACTGAAGCTTTCTTT.

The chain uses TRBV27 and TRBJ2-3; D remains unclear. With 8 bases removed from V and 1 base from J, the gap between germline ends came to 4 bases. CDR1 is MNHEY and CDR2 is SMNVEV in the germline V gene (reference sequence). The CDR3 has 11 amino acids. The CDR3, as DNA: TGTGCCAGCGAGGGCACAGATACGCAGTATTTT. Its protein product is CASEGTDTQYF.

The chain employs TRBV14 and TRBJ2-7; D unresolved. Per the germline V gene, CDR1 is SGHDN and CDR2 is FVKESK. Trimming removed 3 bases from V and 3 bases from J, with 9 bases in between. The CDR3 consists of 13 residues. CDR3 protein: CASSHTNYYEQYF. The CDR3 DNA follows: TGTGCCAGCAGCCATACAAACTACTACGAGCAGTACTTC.

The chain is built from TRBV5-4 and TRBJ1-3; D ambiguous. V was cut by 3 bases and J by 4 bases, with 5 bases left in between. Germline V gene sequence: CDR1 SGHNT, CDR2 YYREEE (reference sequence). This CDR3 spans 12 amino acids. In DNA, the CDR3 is TGTGCCAGCAGCTCCGGGGGAAACACCATATATTTT. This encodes CASSSGGNTIYF.

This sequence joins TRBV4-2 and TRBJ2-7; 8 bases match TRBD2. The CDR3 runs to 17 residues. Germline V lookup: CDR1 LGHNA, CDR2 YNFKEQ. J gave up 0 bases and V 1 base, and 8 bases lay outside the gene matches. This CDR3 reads CASSQGAEGTSSYEQYF. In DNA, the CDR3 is TGTGCCAGCAGCCAAGGTGCAGAAGGGACTAGCTCCTACGAGCAGTACTTC.

The CDR3 DNA is TGTGCCAGCAGCTTAATGGGTCCTACTTATACAGGGACTCGCAACGAGCAGTACTTC. Translation: CASSLMGPTYTGTRNEQYF. The rearrangement uses TRBV7-3 and TRBJ2-7; the D call may be TRBD1 or TRBD2 (6 bases each). V gave up 1 base and J gave up 5 bases, with 27 bases separating them. In germline, CDR1 is SGHTA, CDR2 FQGTGA. There are 19 residues in the CDR3.

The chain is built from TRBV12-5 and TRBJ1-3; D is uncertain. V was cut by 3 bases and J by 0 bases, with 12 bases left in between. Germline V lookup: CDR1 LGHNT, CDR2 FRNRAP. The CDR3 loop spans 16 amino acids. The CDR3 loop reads CASGFVNPSSGNTIYF. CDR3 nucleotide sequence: TGTGCTAGTGGTTTTGTCAACCCTAGCTCTGGAAACACCATATATTTT.

Here the CDR3 DNA reads TGTGCCAGTAGTAAAGATTCGGACAGCTTGAACACCGGGGAGCTGTTTTTT. Its translation is CASSKDSDSLNTGELFF. The chain has TRBV19 and TRBJ2-2; a weak D match, TRBD1 (6 bases). Trimming took off 4 bases at V and 1 base at J, with 16 bases between the two ends. The germline V gene encodes CDR1 LNHDA and CDR2 SQIVND (reference sequence). The CDR3 is made up of 17 amino acids.

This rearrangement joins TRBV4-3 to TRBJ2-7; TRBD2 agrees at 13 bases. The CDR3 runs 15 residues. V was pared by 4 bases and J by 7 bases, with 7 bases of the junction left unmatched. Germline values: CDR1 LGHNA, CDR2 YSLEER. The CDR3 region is CASSLGLAGVGEQYF. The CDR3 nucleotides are TGCGCCAGCAGCCTTGGACTAGCGGGAGTTGGGGAGCAGTACTTC.

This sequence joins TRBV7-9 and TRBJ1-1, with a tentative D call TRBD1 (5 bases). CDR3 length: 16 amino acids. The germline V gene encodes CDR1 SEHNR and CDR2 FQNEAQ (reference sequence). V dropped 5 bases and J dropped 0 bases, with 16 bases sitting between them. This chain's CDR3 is CASSPPGRSMNTEAFF. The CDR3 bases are TGTGCCAGCAGCCCTCCGGGACGGTCGATGAACACTGAAGCTTTCTTT.

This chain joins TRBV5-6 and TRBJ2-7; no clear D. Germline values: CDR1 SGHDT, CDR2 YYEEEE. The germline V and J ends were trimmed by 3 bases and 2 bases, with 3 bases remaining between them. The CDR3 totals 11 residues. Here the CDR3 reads CASSSTYEQYF. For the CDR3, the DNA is TGTGCCAGCAGCTCCACCTACGAGCAGTACTTC.

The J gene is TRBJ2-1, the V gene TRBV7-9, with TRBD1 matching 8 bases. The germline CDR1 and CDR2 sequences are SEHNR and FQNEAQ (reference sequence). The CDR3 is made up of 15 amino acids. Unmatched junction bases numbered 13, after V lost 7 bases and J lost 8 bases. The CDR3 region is CASNPWTGLSDEQFF. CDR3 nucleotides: TGTGCCAGCAACCCGTGGACAGGGCTTAGCGATGAGCAGTTCTTC.

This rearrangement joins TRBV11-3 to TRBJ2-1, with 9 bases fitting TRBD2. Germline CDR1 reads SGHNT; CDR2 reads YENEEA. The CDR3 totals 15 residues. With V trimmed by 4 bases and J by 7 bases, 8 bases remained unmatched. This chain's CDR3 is CASSSISGSRNEQFF. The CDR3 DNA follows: TGTGCCAGCAGCTCCATTAGCGGGAGTAGGAATGAGCAGTTCTTC.

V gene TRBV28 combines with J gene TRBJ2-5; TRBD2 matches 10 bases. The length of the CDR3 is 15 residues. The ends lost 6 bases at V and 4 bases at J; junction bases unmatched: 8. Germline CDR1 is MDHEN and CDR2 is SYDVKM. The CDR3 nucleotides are TGTGCCAGCAGCCCACAGCGGGAGGGCCTAGAGACCCAGTACTTC. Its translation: CASSPQREGLETQYF.

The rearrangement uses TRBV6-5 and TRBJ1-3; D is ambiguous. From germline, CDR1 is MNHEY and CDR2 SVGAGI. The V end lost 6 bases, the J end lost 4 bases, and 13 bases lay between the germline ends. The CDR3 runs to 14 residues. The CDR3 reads CASSPGSEGNTIYF. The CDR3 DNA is TGTGCCAGCAGCCCCGGGTCAGAAGGAAACACCATATATTTT.

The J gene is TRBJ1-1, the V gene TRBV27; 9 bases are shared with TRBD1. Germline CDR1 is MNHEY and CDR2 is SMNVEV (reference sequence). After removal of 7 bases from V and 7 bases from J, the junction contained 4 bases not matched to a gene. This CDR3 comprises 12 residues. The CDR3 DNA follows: TGTGCCAGCATACAGGGGGCGGGTGAAGCTTTCTTT. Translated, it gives CASIQGAGEAFF.

Written as DNA, the CDR3 is TGTGCCAGCAGTCGGACAGGGGGGGCCTACAATGAGCAGTTCTTC. This codes for CASSRTGGAYNEQFF. The rearrangement joins TRBV7-8 to TRBJ2-1; 10 bases are shared with TRBD1. The V and J ends lost 6 bases and 2 bases, in that order; junction bases with no gene match: 4. Germline V gene sequence: CDR1 SGHVS, CDR2 FQNEAQ. The CDR3 contains 15 residues. The variable domain in full, completed from reference TRBV7-8 and TRBJ2-1, reads GAGVSQSPRYKVAKRGQDVALRCDPISGHVSLFWYQQALGQGPEFLTYFQNEAQLDKSGLPSDRFFAERPEGSVSTLKIQRTQQEDSAVYLCASSRTGGAYNEQFFGPGTRLTVL.